The rows below give T cell receptor beta chains drawn from one sample of a study of vaccination and CD4 T cells after COVID-19. Their target antigens are unknown. TCRdb re-analysed the PCR reads in MiXCR, keeping a single row per CDR3 protein. The sample yields about 7,100 distinct CDR3 sequences, about 45% seen once. The sequenced sample consisted of CD4+ T cells from blood, cultured in vitro. Source of these receptors: a human donor in good health. Both conserved end residues are part of each CDR3. A D gene is named only where the DNA matches it firmly. Where a row states a size, it is once, few, many or the class of an expanded clone; other rows omit it.

d_call j_call v_call clone_size cdr3_nt cdr3_aa
- TRBJ1-1 TRBV20-1 few TGCAGTGCACCTGGTCGAGGAGACACTGAAGCTTTCTTT CSAPGRGDTEAFF
TRBD1 TRBJ1-1 TRBV7-9 - TGTGCCAGCAGCCCCACAGGGGGCACTGAAGCTTTCTTT CASSPTGGTEAFF
TRBD2 TRBJ2-3 TRBV6-4 - TGTGCCAGCAGTGAAACGGCGGGGGGCGCAGATACGCAGTATTTT CASSETAGGADTQYF
TRBD1 TRBJ1-2 TRBV20-1 few TGCAGTGCCCACCGACAGGGGATCCTCAACTATGGCTACACCTTC CSAHRQGILNYGYTF
- TRBJ1-2 TRBV7-9 - TGTGCCAGCAGCTTAGTTGAGGGGTCTGGCTACACCTTC CASSLVEGSGYTF
- TRBJ1-1 TRBV6-1 - TGTGCCAGCCAGAGGGGGGGGACTGAAGCTTTCTTT CASQRGGTEAFF
TRBD2 TRBJ2-5 TRBV20-1 few TGCAGTGCTCCCCAAAGCGGGGTCAAAGAGACCCAGTACTTC CSAPQSGVKETQYF
- TRBJ1-1 TRBV7-9 - TGTGCCAGCAGCTTAGTGGGGAGTAACACTGAAGCTTTCTTT CASSLVGSNTEAFF
- TRBJ1-4 TRBV20-1 once TGCAGTGCTAGCCCCGTCGGGTTCGATGAAAAACTGTTTTTT CSASPVGFDEKLFF
TRBD1 TRBJ2-7 TRBV6-5 few TGTGCCAGCAGTTATAGCAGGGGGCACTCCTACGAGCAGTACTTC CASSYSRGHSYEQYF
- TRBJ2-7 TRBV20-1 - TGCAGTGCTAGAGGAGCCGGCTCCGAGCAGTACTTC CSARGAGSEQYF
TRBD1 TRBJ1-6 TRBV6-1 few TGTGCCAGCAGTGAAGGACAGGGGGATAATTCACCCCTCCACTTT CASSEGQGDNSPLHF
- TRBJ2-3 TRBV7-2 - TGTGCCAGCAGCTTGTCAGATACGCAGTATTTT CASSLSDTQYF
TRBD1 TRBJ1-1 TRBV12-3/TRBV12-4 once TGTGCCAGCACCGACAAACAGGGGGCCGACACTGAAGCTTTCTTT CASTDKQGADTEAFF
- TRBJ2-2 TRBV18 - TGTGCCAGCTCACCACCGGGGGGATCCTCCGGGGAGCTGTTTTTT CASSPPGGSSGELFF
- TRBJ1-1 TRBV6-1 - TGTGCCAGCAGTGAATGGTGGATGAACACTGAAGCTTTCTTT CASSEWWMNTEAFF
- TRBJ1-2 TRBV6-1 few TGTGCCAGCAGTGAAGGGGGGGCGGATGGCTACACCTTC CASSEGGADGYTF
TRBD2 TRBJ2-1 TRBV6-1 few TGTGCCAGCAGTGGATCTAGCGGGGGAGATTACAATGAGCAGTTCTTC CASSGSSGGDYNEQFF
TRBD1 TRBJ2-3 TRBV20-1 few TGCAGTGCTAGAGACCAATCGCCGACAGGGGTCCCAGATACGCAGTATTTT CSARDQSPTGVPDTQYF
- TRBJ2-5 TRBV20-1 - TGCAGTGCTAGAGAGCAAGAGACCCAGTACTTC CSAREQETQYF
- TRBJ1-1 TRBV6-1 - TGTGCCAGCCAGGGAAGGGAGAACACTGAAGCTTTCTTT CASQGRENTEAFF
- TRBJ1-1 TRBV18 - TGTGCCAGCTCACCTTTCCGGGGGGAAAGGGCTTTCTTT CASSPFRGERAFF
- TRBJ1-5 TRBV27 - TGTGCCAGCAGTTTCGGCGAGGATCAGCCCCAGCATTTT CASSFGEDQPQHF
- TRBJ2-1 TRBV9 - TGTGCCAGCAGCGTGGGGAGCAATGAGCAGTTCTTC CASSVGSNEQFF
- TRBJ2-6 TRBV12-3/TRBV12-4 once TGTGCCAGCAGTTTATCTGGGGCCAACGTCCTGACTTTC CASSLSGANVLTF
- TRBJ1-3 TRBV6-1 - TGTGCCAGCGGAATGGGAAACACCATATATTTT CASGMGNTIYF
- TRBJ1-1 TRBV6-5 - TGTGCCAGCAGTTTTAGGGTCAGCCCTAACACTGAAGCTTTCTTT CASSFRVSPNTEAFF
- TRBJ1-2 TRBV28 few TGTGCCAGCAGTCCAGACGGCAGGGAAGGCTATGGCTACACCTTC CASSPDGREGYGYTF
TRBD2 TRBJ2-3 TRBV12-3/TRBV12-4 once TGTGCCAGCAGAGTGAGCGGGGGGTACACAGATACGCAGTATTTT CASRVSGGYTDTQYF